Presented here are 14 T cell receptor beta chains from one specimen sequenced in a study of tissue T cells after allogeneic stem cell transplantation. Some clones are missing from TCRdb's copy, which holds only in-frame ones; the method was immunoSEQ multiplex PCR. Seen here are around 1,300 clones, more than 50% observed once, and the top ten hold about 32%. The sample consisted of bone marrow, taken at autopsy. The receptors here all came from a male patient at least 60 years old with steroid-refractory graft-versus-host disease after an allogeneic stem cell transplant. Part of the T cell pool may stem from the graft donor.

The chain recombines TRBV23-1 with TRBJ2-2; no reliable D call. TRBV23-1 is known as an ORF, though its function is uncertain. V lost 4 bases and J lost 3, with 9 bases in between. CDR3 length equals 14 residues. As DNA, the CDR3 is TGCGCCAGCAGTCCAAGTATTTACACCGGGGAGCTGTTTTTT. This codes for CASSPSIYTGELFF.

The chain combines TRBV5-1 with TRBJ2-5; 14 bases agree with TRBD2. The CDR3 runs to 16 residues. Trimming at V came to 4 bases and at J to 5 bases, leaving 7 bases not matched to a gene. In germline, CDR1 is SGHRS, CDR2 YFSETQ. The CDR3 is CASSPGLAGAGETQYF. The CDR3 DNA follows: TGCGCCAGCAGCCCGGGACTAGCGGGGGCGGGGGAGACCCAGTACTTC.

The chain joins TRBV5-6 to TRBJ1-6; the D is unclear. Per germline, CDR1 SGHDT and CDR2 YYEEEE. Deletions cut 2 bases from V and 6 bases from J, with 9 bases between. The CDR3 sequence is 14 residues long. CDR3 amino acids: CASSFRAVNSPLHF. The CDR3 DNA sequence: TGTGCCAGCAGCTTTAGGGCAGTTAATTCACCCCTCCACTTT.

Here the CDR3 reads CASSFLEPGQHTYEQYF. In DNA form, the CDR3 reads TGTGCCAGCAGTTTCCTCGAACCGGGACAGCACACCTACGAGCAGTACTTC. This chain connects TRBV27 to TRBJ2-7; 7 positions agree with TRBD1. Losses at the gene ends were 3 bases for V and 2 bases for J; bases not matched to a gene: 13. Germline-derived CDR1 and CDR2 are MNHEY and SMNVEV (reference sequence). The CDR3 has 17 amino acids.

The V call is TRBV5-6, the J call TRBJ1-2, with TRBD1 matching over 8 bases. In germline, CDR1 is SGHDT, CDR2 YYEEEE. CDR3 length: 13 residues. Trimming removed 3 bases from V and 4 bases from J; junction bases left unmatched: 2. CDR3 DNA: TGTGCCAGCAGCTCCGGACAGGGCTATGGCTACACCTTC. Amino acids: CASSSGQGYGYTF. Full variable domain (remainder filled in from reference TRBV5-6 and TRBJ1-2): DAGVTQSPTHLIKTRGQQVTLRCSPKSGHDTVSWYQQALGQGPQFIFQYYEEEERQRGNFPDRFSGHQFPNYSSELNVNALLLGDSALYLCASSSGQGYGYTFGSGTRLTVV.

The chain carries TRBV10-3 and TRBJ1-2, with D perhaps TRBD1 (5 bases). Trimming removed 3 bases from V and 7 bases from J, with 9 bases in between. From germline, CDR1 is ENHRY and CDR2 SYGVKD. There are 12 residues in the CDR3. In DNA, the CDR3 is TGTGCCATCAGTGACCCAGGGTTTGGCTACACCTTC. This gives the protein CAISDPGFGYTF.

V usage is TRBV7-9 and J usage is TRBJ2-5, with 8 bases identical to TRBD1. The V gene end was trimmed by 2 bases and the J gene end by 4 bases; junction bases not matched to a gene: 6. CDR1 and CDR2 from the germline V gene are SEHNR and FQNEAQ (reference sequence). This CDR3 is 15 amino acids long. CDR3 DNA: TGTGCCAGCAGCTTATCAGGGGGCGGAGGAGAGACCCAGTACTTC. Translated: CASSLSGGGGETQYF.

The chain joins TRBV3-1 (or the pseudogene TRBV3-2) to TRBJ2-7; TRBD2 is a possible D gene (5 bases). Germline CDR1 LGHDT, CDR2 YNNKEL (reference sequence). V lost 1 base to trimming and J lost 5 bases, with 12 bases between them. The CDR3 sequence is 14 residues long. CDR3 sequence: CASSQVGVFDEQYF. The CDR3 region has the DNA TGTGCCAGCAGCCAAGTCGGGGTTTTCGACGAGCAGTACTTC.

As for this clone: A single base separates this from a much larger clone, so it may be a read error. Other DNA sequences in the same sample also yield this CDR3. The chain is built from TRBV5-6 and TRBJ2-5; 8 bases line up with TRBD2. CDR1 is SGHDT, CDR2 YYEEEE, per germline. CDR3 length: 15 residues. Here the CDR3 reads CARSVVAGGGETQYF. In DNA form, the CDR3 reads TGCGCCCGCAGCGTGGTGGCCGGGGGGGGAGAGACCCAGTACTTC.

The chain links TRBV4-2 to TRBJ2-1; 9 bases match TRBD2. The CDR3 runs to 15 residues. The V gene's germline CDR1 is LGHNA and CDR2 YNFKEQ. V lost 4 bases, J lost 2 bases, and 3 bases stayed unmatched. CDR3 amino acids: CASSPQRGAYNEQFF. The CDR3 DNA follows: TGTGCCAGCAGCCCCCAGCGGGGGGCCTACAATGAGCAGTTCTTC.

This rearrangement joins TRBV4-1 to TRBJ1-6; no reliable D call. Germline V gene data show CDR1 as MGHRA and CDR2 as YSYEKL. Trimming removed 1 base from V and 6 bases from J, with 10 bases in between. The CDR3 contains 15 residues. The CDR3 is CASSQGSSVNSPLHF. The CDR3 region has the DNA TGCGCCAGCAGCCAAGGATCATCCGTTAATTCACCCCTCCACTTT.

The rearrangement links TRBV7-2 to TRBJ1-5; TRBD1 is a possible D gene (6 bases). Germline V gene sequence: CDR1 SGHTA, CDR2 FQGNSA. V was clipped by 5 bases and J by 4 bases, with 15 bases between them. There are 15 residues in the CDR3. The CDR3 sequence: CASSLRYRANQPQHF. The CDR3 coding sequence is TGTGCCAGCAGCCTAAGATACAGGGCTAATCAGCCCCAGCATTTT.

J is TRBJ1-2 and V is TRBV7-8; tentative D call: TRBD1 (6 bases). V lost 5 bases and J lost 14, with 24 bases in between. In germline, CDR1 is SGHVS, CDR2 FQNEAQ. CDR3 length equals 14 residues. The CDR3 DNA sequence: TGTGCCAGCAGCGCTCATGAGGGGGGCGCCTATCGGACCTTC. Translated: CASSAHEGGAYRTF.

The chain joins TRBV7-2 to TRBJ2-5, with 7 positions matching TRBD2. CDR3 length: 15 residues. Trimming at V came to 6 bases and at J to 4 bases, leaving 11 bases not matched to a gene. Germline V gene sequence: CDR1 SGHTA, CDR2 FQGNSA. CDR3 residues: CASSLRPGLTETQYF. The DNA of the CDR3 is TGTGCCAGCAGTCTACGCCCGGGACTAACAGAGACCCAGTACTTC.